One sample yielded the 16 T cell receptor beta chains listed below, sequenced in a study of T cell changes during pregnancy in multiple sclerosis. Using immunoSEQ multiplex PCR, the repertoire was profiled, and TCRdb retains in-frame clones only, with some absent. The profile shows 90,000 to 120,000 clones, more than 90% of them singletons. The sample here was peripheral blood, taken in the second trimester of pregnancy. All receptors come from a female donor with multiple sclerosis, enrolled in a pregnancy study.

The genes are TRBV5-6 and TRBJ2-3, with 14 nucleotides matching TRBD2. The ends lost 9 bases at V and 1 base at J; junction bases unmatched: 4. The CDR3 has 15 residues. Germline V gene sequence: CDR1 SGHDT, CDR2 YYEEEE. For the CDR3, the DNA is TGTGCCACCATGACTAGCGGGAGGGGCACAGATACGCAGTATTTT. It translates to CATMTSGRGTDTQYF.

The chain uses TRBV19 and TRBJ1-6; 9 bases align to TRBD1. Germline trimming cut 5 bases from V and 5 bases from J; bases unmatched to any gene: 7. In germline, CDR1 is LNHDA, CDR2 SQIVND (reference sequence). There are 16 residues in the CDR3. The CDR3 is CASSPYGQGNNSPLHF. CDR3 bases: TGTGCCAGTAGTCCCTACGGACAGGGGAATAATTCACCCCTCCACTTT.

CDR3 sequence reads: CASSRIRDRGADTQYF. As DNA, the CDR3 is TGTGCCAGCAGCCGAATCCGGGACAGGGGTGCAGATACGCAGTATTTT. The chain recombines TRBV2 with TRBJ2-3; 10 positions agree with TRBD1. J was trimmed by 4 bases and V by 6 bases; bases with no gene match: 10. Germline values: CDR1 SNHLY, CDR2 FYNNEI. The CDR3 runs to 16 residues. The whole variable domain, filled in from reference TRBV2 and TRBJ2-3, reads EPEVTQTPSHQVTQMGQEVILRCVPISNHLYFYWYRQILGQKVEFLVSFYNNEISEKSEIFDDQFSVERPDGSNFTLKIRSTKLEDSAMYFCASSRIRDRGADTQYFGPGTRLTVL.

Here the CDR3 reads CASSDGRGNQPQHF. CDR3 in DNA: TGTGCCAGCTCAGACGGGAGAGGCAATCAGCCCCAGCATTTT. The chain employs TRBV18 and TRBJ1-5, with D unclear. Trimming stripped 5 bases from V and 2 bases from J, with 10 bases between. Germline CDR1 is KGHSH and CDR2 is LQKENI. The CDR3 consists of 14 residues.

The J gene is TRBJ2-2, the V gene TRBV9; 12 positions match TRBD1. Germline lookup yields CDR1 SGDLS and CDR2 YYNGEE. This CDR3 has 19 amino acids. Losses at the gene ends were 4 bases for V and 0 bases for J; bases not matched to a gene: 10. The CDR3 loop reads CASSSQFGTGGPNTGELFF. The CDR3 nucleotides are TGTGCCAGCAGCTCCCAGTTCGGGACAGGGGGCCCGAACACCGGGGAGCTGTTTTTT.

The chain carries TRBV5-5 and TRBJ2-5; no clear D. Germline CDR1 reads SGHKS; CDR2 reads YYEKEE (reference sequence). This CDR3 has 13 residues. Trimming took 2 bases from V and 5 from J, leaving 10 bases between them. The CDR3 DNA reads TGTGCCAGCAGCTTTAGGCCGGAGGAGACCCAGTACTTC. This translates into CASSFRPEETQYF. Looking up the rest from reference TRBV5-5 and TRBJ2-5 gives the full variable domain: DAGVTQSPTHLIKTRGQQVTLRCSPISGHKSVSWYQQVLGQGPQFIFQYYEKEERGRGNFPDRFSARQFPNYSSELNVNALLLGDSALYLCASSFRPEETQYFGPGTRLLVL.

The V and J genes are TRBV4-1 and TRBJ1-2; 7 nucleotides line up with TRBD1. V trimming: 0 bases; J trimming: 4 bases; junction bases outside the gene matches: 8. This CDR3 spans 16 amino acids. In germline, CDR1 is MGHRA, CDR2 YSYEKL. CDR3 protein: CASSQERGDRVYGYTF. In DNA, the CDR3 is TGCGCCAGCAGCCAAGAGAGGGGCGACAGGGTCTATGGCTACACCTTC.

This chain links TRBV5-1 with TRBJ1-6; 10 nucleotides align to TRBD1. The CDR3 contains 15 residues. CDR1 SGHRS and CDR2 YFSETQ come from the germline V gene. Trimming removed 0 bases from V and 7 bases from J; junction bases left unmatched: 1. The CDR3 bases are TGCGCCAGCAGCTTGGGACAGGGGGCGAATTCACCCCTCCACTTT. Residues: CASSLGQGANSPLHF.

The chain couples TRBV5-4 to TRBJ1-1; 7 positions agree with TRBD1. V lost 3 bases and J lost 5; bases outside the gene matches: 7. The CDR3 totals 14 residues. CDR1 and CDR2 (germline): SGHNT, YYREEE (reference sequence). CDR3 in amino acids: CASSWTTGRTEAFF. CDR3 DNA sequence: TGTGCCAGCAGCTGGACGACAGGGCGTACTGAAGCTTTCTTT.

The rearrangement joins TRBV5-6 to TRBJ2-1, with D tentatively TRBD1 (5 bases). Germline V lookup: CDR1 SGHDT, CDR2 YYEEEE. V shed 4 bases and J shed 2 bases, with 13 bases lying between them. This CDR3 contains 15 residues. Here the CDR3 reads CASSGMTATYNEQFF. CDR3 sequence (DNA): TGTGCCAGCAGCGGAATGACAGCCACCTACAATGAGCAGTTCTTC.

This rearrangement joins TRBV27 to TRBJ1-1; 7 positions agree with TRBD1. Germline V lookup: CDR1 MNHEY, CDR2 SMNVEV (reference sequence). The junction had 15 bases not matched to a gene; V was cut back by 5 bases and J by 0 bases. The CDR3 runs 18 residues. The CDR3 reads CASSQIRTGAQMNTEAFF. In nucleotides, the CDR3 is TGTGCCAGCAGTCAAATTCGTACAGGGGCCCAGATGAACACTGAAGCTTTCTTT.

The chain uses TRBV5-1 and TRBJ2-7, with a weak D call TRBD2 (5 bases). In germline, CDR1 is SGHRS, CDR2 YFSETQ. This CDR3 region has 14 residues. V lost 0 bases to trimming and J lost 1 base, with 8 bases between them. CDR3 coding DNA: TGCGCCAGCAGCTTGGGCCCGGGATCCTACGAGCAGTACTTC. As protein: CASSLGPGSYEQYF. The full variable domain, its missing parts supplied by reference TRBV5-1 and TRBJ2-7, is KAGVTQTPRYLIKTRGQQVTLSCSPISGHRSVSWYQQTPGQGLQFLFEYFSETQRNKGNFPGRFSGRQFSNSRSEMNVSTLELGDSALYLCASSLGPGSYEQYFGPGTRLTVT.

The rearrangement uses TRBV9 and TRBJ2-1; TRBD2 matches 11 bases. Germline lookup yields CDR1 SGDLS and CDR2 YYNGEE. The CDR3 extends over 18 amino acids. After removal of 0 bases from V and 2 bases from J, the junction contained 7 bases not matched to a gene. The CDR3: CASSVVAGGPNTYNEQFF. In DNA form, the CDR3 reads TGTGCCAGCAGCGTAGTAGCGGGAGGGCCTAATACCTACAATGAGCAGTTCTTC.

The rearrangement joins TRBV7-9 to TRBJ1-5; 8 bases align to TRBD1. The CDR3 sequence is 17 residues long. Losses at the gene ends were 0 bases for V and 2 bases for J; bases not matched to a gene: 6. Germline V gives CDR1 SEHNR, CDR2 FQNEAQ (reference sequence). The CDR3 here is CASSLATGQGGNQPQHF. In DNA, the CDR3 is TGTGCCAGCAGCTTAGCGACAGGACAGGGCGGCAATCAGCCCCAGCATTTT.

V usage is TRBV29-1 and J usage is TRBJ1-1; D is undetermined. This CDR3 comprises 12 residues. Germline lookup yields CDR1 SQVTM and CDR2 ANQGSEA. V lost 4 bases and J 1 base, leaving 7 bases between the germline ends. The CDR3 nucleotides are TGCAGCGTTGCCAGGTGGAACACTGAAGCTTTCTTT. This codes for CSVARWNTEAFF.

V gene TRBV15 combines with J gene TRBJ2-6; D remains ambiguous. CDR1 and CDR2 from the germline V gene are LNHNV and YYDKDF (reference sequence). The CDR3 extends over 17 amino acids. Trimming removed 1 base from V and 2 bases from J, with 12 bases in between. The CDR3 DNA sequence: TGTGCCACCAGCAGAGTTTTGGGTACAGCTGGGGCCAACGTCCTGACTTTC. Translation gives CATSRVLGTAGANVLTF.